The 13 T cell receptor beta chains given below trace back to one sample, sequenced in a study of technical replicates of blood from a handful of donors. Data came from immunoSEQ multiplex PCR; TCRdb stores just in-frame clones and leaves some out. The sample shows approximately 64,000 clones, approximately 84% of them seen only once. Specimen: PBMCs. The source is a human donor in good health. Some clones in this sample may be carry-over from other donors' samples.

The DNA of the CDR3 is TGTGCCAGCTCACCACGGGCAGTACAAGAGACCCAGTACTTC. Translating gives CASSPRAVQETQYF. The chain combines TRBV18 with TRBJ2-5; the D is unclear. V lost 1 base to trimming and J lost 2 bases, with 8 bases between them. The CDR3 has 14 amino acids. The V gene's germline CDR1 is KGHSH and CDR2 LQKENI.

This clone appeared a few times. The CDR3 is CASSARGGQGNSPLHF. The CDR3 region has the DNA TGTGCCAGCAGTGCACGGGGCGGGCAGGGGAATTCACCCCTCCACTTT. The chain uses TRBV6-6 and TRBJ1-6; possibly TRBD1 for D (6 bases). V lost 5 bases, J lost 7 bases, and 18 bases lay in between. This CDR3 has 16 amino acids. Germline V gives CDR1 MNHNY, CDR2 SVGAGI (reference sequence).

The chain has TRBV20-1 and TRBJ1-1; D is undetermined. The CDR3 runs to 10 residues. The V and J ends lost 3 bases and 10 bases respectively, with 9 bases between them. Germline CDR1 and CDR2: DFQATT and SNEGSKA (reference sequence). CDR3 sequence reads: CSASGVGAFF. In DNA, the CDR3 is TGCAGTGCTAGCGGGGTCGGAGCTTTCTTT.

This clone was recorded once. J is TRBJ2-1 and V is TRBV11-3; 8 bases agree with TRBD2. With 8 bases clipped from V and 8 bases from J, the junction kept 8 bases outside the gene matches. CDR1 SGHNT and CDR2 YENEEA come from the germline V gene. The CDR3 spans 13 residues. As DNA, the CDR3 is TGTGCCAGCGCCGGGGGGGTTGGCTATGAGCAGTTCTTC. Its translation is CASAGGVGYEQFF.

This sequence joins TRBV10-1 and TRBJ2-7; TRBD1 matches 9 bases. The germline V gene has CDR1 WNHNN and CDR2 SYGVQD (reference sequence). The CDR3 is 14 amino acids. J was trimmed by 4 bases and V by 6 bases; bases with no gene match: 7. The DNA for the CDR3 is TGCGCCAGCAGGGGGACAGGGAACCAATACGAGCAGTACTTC. It translates to CASRGTGNQYEQYF.

V is TRBV7-3 and J is TRBJ2-1; 14 bases are shared with TRBD2. V gave up 5 bases and J gave up 12 bases; unmatched junction bases: 9. CDR3 length: 15 amino acids. CDR1 SGHTA and CDR2 FQGTGA come from the germline V gene. The CDR3 DNA follows: TGTGCCAGCAGCCCAGGGACTAGCGGGAGTTCGGGGCAGTTCTTC. As protein: CASSPGTSGSSGQFF.

The sample holds one count of this clone. The chain recombines TRBV7-2 with TRBJ2-2, with D perhaps TRBD2 (5 bases). Germline CDR1 SGHTA, CDR2 FQGNSA. Trimming left V 5 bases short and J 6 bases short, with 19 bases between. The CDR3 runs to 16 residues. Here the CDR3 reads CASSTLGAWGAGELFF. CDR3 nucleotides: TGTGCCAGCAGCACCCTTGGCGCATGGGGAGCCGGGGAGCTGTTTTTT.

The rearrangement links TRBV10-3 to TRBJ1-2, with D perhaps TRBD1 (6 bases). The CDR3 sequence is 14 residues long. The germline V gene encodes CDR1 ENHRY and CDR2 SYGVKD. Trimming removed 10 bases at V and 3 bases at J, with 18 bases between. The CDR3 coding sequence is TGTGCCACCGTTGGGGGGGGCAGGGACTATGGCTACACCTTC. Its translation: CATVGGGRDYGYTF.

The chain combines TRBV7-9 with TRBJ2-3, with D perhaps matching TRBD2 (5 bases). CDR1 and CDR2 from the germline V gene are SEHNR and FQNEAQ (reference sequence). The CDR3 is 13 residues long. Trimming cost V 4 bases and J 4 bases, with 9 bases left between them. CDR3 region: CASSSRGADTQYF. The CDR3 DNA follows: TGTGCCAGCAGCTCCCGGGGAGCAGATACGCAGTATTTT.

This clone showed up just once. The chain uses TRBV5-5 and TRBJ1-1; 7 positions agree with TRBD1. The CDR3 is 18 amino acids. Germline CDR1 and CDR2: SGHKS and YYEKEE (reference sequence). Losses at the gene ends were 2 bases for V and 1 base for J; bases not matched to a gene: 14. The DNA for the CDR3 is TGTGCCAGCAGCTTTAACGACAGGGCTCAGGGCTCGAACACTGAAGCTTTCTTT. Translated, it gives CASSFNDRAQGSNTEAFF.

V usage is TRBV19 and J usage is TRBJ2-7; the match to TRBD1 covers 11 bases. V was pared by 5 bases and J by 3 bases, with 3 bases of the junction left unmatched. In germline, CDR1 is LNHDA, CDR2 SQIVND (reference sequence). The CDR3 spans 14 residues. CDR3 DNA sequence: TGTGCCAGTAGTTTTGGGACAGGGGGCTACGAGCAGTACTTC. Translation: CASSFGTGGYEQYF.

CDR3 in DNA: TGTGCCTGGAGTCTTGGTAGCGGAACCTACGAGCAGTACTTC. It specifies CAWSLGSGTYEQYF. The genes are TRBV30 and TRBJ2-7; the D gene is possibly TRBD2 (6 bases). Germline V gene data show CDR1 as GTSNPN and CDR2 as SVGIG (reference sequence). There are 14 residues in the CDR3. V was pared by 2 bases and J by 2 bases, with 13 bases between.

This clone came up a few times. The CDR3 loop reads CASSSRPLDTQYF. CDR3 in DNA: TGTGCCAGCAGTTCCAGGCCCCTAGATACGCAGTATTTT. The chain is built from TRBV6-4 and TRBJ2-3; unclear D gene. V was trimmed by 5 bases and J by 5 bases, leaving 11 bases between them. Germline assignment: CDR1 MRHNA and CDR2 SNTAGT. This CDR3 region has 13 residues.